This T cell receptor (beta chain) was sequenced during a study of graft-versus-host responses after intestinal transplantation. In the study overall: Among the recipients, all got anti-thymocyte globulin induction and then tacrolimus and steroids for around 3 years.

The assay was immunoSEQ multiplex PCR, and TCRdb's table has in-frame clones only and misses some. Here the sample spans just under 90,000 clones, 80% to 85% being singletons. With respect to this clone: The target antigen is unknown.

The sample in question was unstimulated CD8+ T cells sorted from spleen or lymph node cells, obtained before intestinal transplant. This TCR came from a human donor who received an intestinal transplant.

CDR3 bases: TGTGCCAGCAGCGTAGAAGGGATGGACCACTATGGCTACACCTTC. It codes for CASSVEGMDHYGYTF. V is TRBV9 and J is TRBJ1-2; D gene unclear. Germline V CDR1 and CDR2: SGDLS, YYNGEE. The CDR3 has 15 residues. Trimming left V 0 bases short and J 3 bases short, with 12 bases between.